This TCR beta chain was identified in a study of OX40 agonist ivuxolimab in advanced cancers. Study-wide results and caveats: Low normalized clonal expansion also occurred in some nonresponding patients.

V was clipped by 6 bases and J by 0 bases; unmatched bases: 8. The CDR3 has 15 residues. The germline V gene encodes CDR1 SQVTM and CDR2 ANQGSEA. Here immunoSEQ multiplex PCR was the method, and the copy in TCRdb shows in-frame clones only, minus some. Here the sample spans approximately 28,000 clones, about nine tenths being singletons. On this clone itself: Its target is unknown.

Sequencing was performed on CD4+ or CD8+ T cells sorted from blood, taken in a trial of the OX40 agonist ivuxolimab. The genes are TRBV29-1 and TRBJ2-7, with 10 positions matching TRBD1. This receptor was identified in an adult with an advanced solid tumor such as melanoma, head and neck, liver or kidney cancer. The CDR3 DNA is TGCAGCGTCGACGGGGACAGGGGATTCTCCTACGAGCAGTACTTC. It encodes CSVDGDRGFSYEQYF.